Below, one T cell receptor beta chain is given with its context. The antigen is not known. This record comes from a study of radiotherapy plus CTLA-4 blockade in lung cancer. General study points: In blood, after radiotherapy plus ipilimumab, tumor-derived TCR clones expanded.

The repertoire was sequenced with immunoSEQ multiplex PCR; TCRdb's copy has only in-frame clones and lacks some. The profile shows 55,000 to 75,000 clones, around 77% of them singletons. Focal radiation plus CTLA-4 blockade with ipilimumab was given to patients with chemo-refractory metastatic non-small-cell lung cancer. J gave up 4 bases and V 1 base, and 12 bases lay outside the gene matches. The CDR3 has 18 amino acids. Germline V CDR1 and CDR2: LNHNV, YYDKDF (reference sequence). The sequence came from a human donor with non-small cell lung cancer whose response to radiotherapy plus ipilimumab could not be evaluated. Some clones in this sample may be carry-over from other donors' samples. The sample was peripheral blood, taken from a patient treated with radiotherapy plus ipilimumab. The chain employs TRBV15 and TRBJ2-1, with 8 bases aligning to TRBD2. As DNA, the CDR3 is TGTGCCACCAGCAGAGGAATTATGGCGGGGGGCCGATACAATGAGCAGTTCTTC. Translated, it gives CATSRGIMAGGRYNEQFF. Combining the CDR3 with reference TRBV15 and TRBJ2-1 gives the whole variable domain DAMVIQNPRYQVTQFGKPVTLSCSQTLNHNVMYWYQQKSSQAPKLLFHYYDKDFNNEADTPDNFQSRRPNTSFCFLDIRSPGLGDTAMYLCATSRGIMAGGRYNEQFFGPGTRLTVL.